Here is one T cell receptor beta chain with its context. What it binds is not known. The sample is drawn from a study of cytomegalovirus exposure and HLA in healthy donors. Overall study: The roughly 120 validation repertoires, a later analysis reported, used the same platform as the approximately 670 first-cohort repertoires.

The CDR3 is 13 amino acids. V lost 2 bases to trimming and J lost 4 bases, with 8 bases between them. Germline V gene lookup returns CDR1 ENHRY and CDR2 SYGVKD. Findings and limits, study-wide: Specificity for CMV antigens was confirmed in vitro for a few of the CMV-associated chains. The investigators catalogued 164 TCR beta chains as cytomegalovirus-associated. With high specificity and sensitivity, the classifier reportedly diagnosed cytomegalovirus status.

The repertoire was sequenced with immunoSEQ multiplex PCR; TCRdb's copy has only in-frame clones and lacks some. The profile shows some 170,000 clones, about nine tenths of them singletons. Sequenced sample: PBMCs. The sequence was collected from a young woman in good health and CMV-seropositive. V and J are TRBV10-3 and TRBJ1-1; D is unresolved. The CDR3 DNA follows: TGTGCCATCAGTGAGGGGCGGGGCACTGAAGCTTTCTTT. It codes for CAISEGRGTEAFF.